This T cell receptor (beta chain) is drawn from a study of a mutant IDH1 vaccine in newly diagnosed glioma. Overall study context: Treated patients, averaging roughly 44 years, were roughly 60% male and about 40% female. The therapy given earlier, which was standard therapy, consisted of radiotherapy, temozolomide, or both, and most of the patients received both. Findings of the study overall: Evidence of vaccine-induced immune responses was documented in nearly 95% of patients.

Concerning this clone itself: Its target is unknown. A read error may produce the germline difference seen at one junction end.

Indicated time point: baseline, week 1 (first vaccination visit). Treatment meaning: pre-vaccination baseline after standard-of-care therapy. This table comes from immunoSEQ multiplex PCR, and its TCRdb copy is limited to in-frame clones, with some not included. The top ten clones hold 2.9% of a sample with tens of thousands of clones, around 86% of them seen once. Here the sequenced sample was PBMCs, taken from a glioma patient treated with radiotherapy, temozolomide or both. This clonotype was sampled from a young man with glioma.

The CDR3 sequence: CASSLDRGAAIF. In DNA, the CDR3 is TGTGCCAGCAGTCTCGACAGGGGAGCGGCCATCTTC. The V call is TRBV2, the J call TRBJ2-1, with 8 positions matching TRBD1. CDR1 is SNHLY, CDR2 FYNNEI, per germline. The CDR3 has 12 amino acids. The full variable domain, completed using reference TRBV2 and TRBJ2-1, is EPEVTQTPSHQVTQMGQEVILRCVPISNHLYFYWYRQILGQKVEFLVSFYNNEISEKSEIFDDQFSVERPDGSNFTLKIRSTKLEDSAMYFCASSLDRGAAIFGPGTRLTVL.